This T cell receptor (beta chain) is drawn from a study of blood T cell repertoires in COVID-19. Across the whole study: Both acute and convalescent COVID-19 samples were obtained from the United States, Italy and Spain. T cells, B-cell-depleted T cells, or PBMCs provided the cDNA or gDNA that served as material.

The CDR3 consists of 15 residues. V trimming: 0 bases; J trimming: 2 bases; junction bases outside the gene matches: 2. Germline V gene sequence: CDR1 WNHNN, CDR2 SYGVQD (reference sequence). In the authors' workflow: Reference gene primer amplification in the assay estimated nucleated cell counts. Clones were read by immunoSEQ multiplex PCR, and TCRdb kept only the in-frame ones, dropping some. V and J calls and clone size are copied from that table; D and trimming were computed from the DNA. The sample records around 240,000 clones, approximately 86% being singletons. This clone appeared a single time.

The V gene is TRBV10-1, the J gene TRBJ1-1; 8 nucleotides agree with TRBD1. The receptor was isolated from a woman between 25 and 40 years old who had recovered from COVID-19. Sequencing was carried out using peripheral blood. The CDR3 is CASSESGTGNTEAFF. CDR3 sequence (DNA): TGCGCCAGCAGTGAGTCCGGGACAGGCAACACTGAAGCTTTCTTT.